Presented here are 28 T cell receptor beta chains from one specimen sequenced in a study of HIV-infected patients and healthy controls. No cell fractionation was done, so the repertoire covers all unsorted peripheral blood T cells. cDNA was made from approximately 500 ng RNA using alpha and beta constant primers. Separate chain-specific third strand synthesis with multiplexing indices produced the alpha and beta libraries. MiXCR, applied by TCRdb to the 5' RACE reads, yields one record per CDR3 protein. The sample lists around 18,000 distinct CDR3 sequences, about 9.4% occurring once. Sequenced: blood. The receptors come from an adult in good health.

Within the sample, this clonotype is medium-sized (0.01 to 0.1%). The CDR3 nucleotides read TGCAGCGTGCGCCTACTAGCGGGAGTTGGCGAGCAGTACTTC. Protein product: CSVRLLAGVGEQYF. V usage is TRBV29-1 and J usage is TRBJ2-7; 11 nucleotides match TRBD2. Germline V gene sequence: CDR1 SQVTM, CDR2 ANQGSEA. The CDR3 runs to 14 residues. V lost 6 bases to trimming and J lost 6 bases; unmatched junction nucleotides: 10.

This clonotype has ten or more counts. V is TRBV12-3 or TRBV12-4 and J is TRBJ2-2; the D is unclear. The CDR3 extends over 13 amino acids. The V end lost 5 bases, the J end lost 8 bases, and 12 bases lay between the germline ends. The CDR3 region is CASSAHYPGELFF. In DNA form, the CDR3 reads TGTGCCAGCAGTGCCCACTACCCGGGGGAGCTGTTTTTT.

This clonotype rates as medium-sized (0.01 to 0.1%). The chain has TRBV6-5 and TRBJ2-7, with D maybe TRBD2 (7 bases). V lost 6 bases and J 4 bases, leaving 16 bases between the germline ends. The V gene's germline CDR1 is MNHEY and CDR2 SVGAGI. This CDR3 is 14 amino acids long. CDR3 sequence (DNA): TGTGCCAGCAGCCGGGGGGCGGCGGAATACGAGCAGTACTTC. Translating it yields CASSRGAAEYEQYF.

This clonotype appeared many times. The chain combines TRBV12-3 or TRBV12-4 with TRBJ2-1, with TRBD2 matching 15 bases. J lost 0 bases, V lost 5 bases, and 11 bases had no gene match. CDR3 length equals 20 residues. The CDR3 DNA is TGTGCCAGCAGTCAGGGACTAGCGGGAGGTTATCCTAGCTCCTACAATGAGCAGTTCTTC. Translating gives CASSQGLAGGYPSSYNEQFF.

The sample holds many counts of this clonotype. This chain links TRBV18 with TRBJ1-5, with 9 bases lining up with TRBD1. This CDR3 is 16 amino acids long. After removal of 5 bases from V and 2 bases from J, the junction contained 7 bases not matched to a gene. CDR1 and CDR2 from the germline V gene are KGHSH and LQKENI. In DNA form, the CDR3 reads TGTGCCAGCTCAGACCGTGACAGGGGGGGCAATCAGCCCCAGCATTTT. Translating gives CASSDRDRGGNQPQHF.

This clonotype has a count of ten or more. The chain links TRBV6-2 or TRBV6-3 to TRBJ2-1, with a possible D match to TRBD2 (5 bases). The CDR3 totals 12 residues. The V gene's germline CDR1 is MNHEY and CDR2 SVGEGT. V was trimmed by 4 bases and J by 7 bases, leaving 8 bases between them. Here the CDR3 reads CASSSRGNEQFF. The DNA for the CDR3 is TGTGCCAGCAGTTCCCGGGGAAATGAGCAGTTCTTC.

This clonotype was seen at least ten times. The chain couples TRBV7-9 to TRBJ2-6; 7 nucleotides line up with TRBD1. The CDR3 extends over 17 amino acids. Unmatched junction bases numbered 11, after V lost 5 bases and J lost 4 bases. From germline, CDR1 is SEHNR and CDR2 FQNEAQ (reference sequence). The CDR3 reads CASSRDSRLSGANVLTF. The CDR3, as DNA: TGTGCCAGCAGCCGGGACAGCCGCTTATCCGGGGCCAACGTCCTGACTTTC.

This clonotype was counted ten times or more. This rearrangement joins TRBV14 to TRBJ1-3; D perhaps matches TRBD1 (6 bases). This CDR3 is built from 14 residues. CDR1 SGHDN and CDR2 FVKESK come from the germline V gene. Trimming left V 3 bases short and J 7 bases short, with 13 bases between. The CDR3 protein is CASSHDRPWNTIYF. The CDR3 DNA is TGTGCCAGCAGCCATGACAGGCCATGGAACACCATATATTTT.

This clonotype showed up many times. This chain uses TRBV24-1 with TRBJ2-3, with 8 bases fitting TRBD1. In germline, CDR1 is KGHDR, CDR2 SFDVKD. V was clipped by 0 bases and J by 2 bases; unmatched bases: 9. The CDR3 loop spans 18 amino acids. CDR3 DNA sequence: TGTGCCACCAGTGATTTGCGAGCTGACAGGGGAATCACAGATACGCAGTATTTT. Translation: CATSDLRADRGITDTQYF.

This clonotype was recorded many times. V gene TRBV12-3 or TRBV12-4 combines with J gene TRBJ2-1; unclear D gene. The CDR3 extends over 12 amino acids. Trimming removed 6 bases from V and 7 bases from J, with 10 bases in between. Here the CDR3 reads CASSPSTNEQFF. The CDR3 bases are TGTGCCAGCAGCCCCTCTACGAATGAGCAGTTCTTC.

This clonotype occurred many times. The rearrangement joins TRBV6-2 or TRBV6-3 to TRBJ2-1; TRBD2 is a possible D gene (6 bases). The CDR3 runs 16 residues. V was trimmed by 5 bases and J by 4 bases, leaving 18 bases between them. Per the germline V gene, CDR1 is MNHEY and CDR2 is SVGEGT. This CDR3 reads CASSQDGTLQYNEQFF. The CDR3 nucleotides are TGTGCCAGCAGTCAGGACGGGACTCTCCAATACAATGAGCAGTTCTTC.

This clonotype occurred many times. V usage is TRBV20-1 and J usage is TRBJ2-3; weak D call: TRBD2 (6 bases). CDR3 length: 14 residues. Germline V CDR1 and CDR2: DFQATT, SNEGSKA (reference sequence). Trimming stripped 5 bases from V and 7 bases from J, with 19 bases between. Here the CDR3 DNA reads TGCAGTGCTGCCCTCGCGGGAACGCCGAATACGCAGTATTTT. Translated: CSAALAGTPNTQYF.

The chain couples TRBV6-6 to TRBJ1-5; no clear D. Germline V gene data show CDR1 as MNHNY and CDR2 as SVGAGI (reference sequence). The CDR3 spans 15 residues. The V and J ends lost 7 bases and 0 bases respectively, with 13 bases between them. The chain's CDR3 is CASTHSKGSNQPQHF. In nucleotides, the CDR3 is TGTGCCAGCACCCACAGCAAGGGTAGCAATCAGCCCCAGCATTTT.

This clonotype was detected many times. The rearrangement joins TRBV7-2 to TRBJ2-7, with 10 bases fitting TRBD1. CDR1 and CDR2 from the germline V gene are SGHTA and FQGNSA. The CDR3 loop spans 16 amino acids. The trim removed 3 bases at V and 4 bases at J, leaving 9 bases unmatched. CDR3 in DNA: TGTGCCAGCAGCTTTAATCTGGGACAGGGGTTGTACGAGCAGTACTTC. Translating gives CASSFNLGQGLYEQYF.

Judged by abundance, this clonotype is medium-sized. The chain has TRBV6-5 and TRBJ2-1; 9 bases are shared with TRBD2. Trimming took 8 bases from V and 0 from J; bases not matched to a gene: 17. The CDR3 spans 19 residues. The germline V gene encodes CDR1 MNHEY and CDR2 SVGAGI. The CDR3 coding sequence is TGTGCCAGCTCCGTTAGTAGCGGGAGTGGGACCAGCTCCTACAATGAGCAGTTCTTC. Amino acids: CASSVSSGSGTSSYNEQFF.

This clonotype was observed at least ten times. This sequence joins TRBV7-8 and TRBJ2-2; 9 bases agree with TRBD1. V lost 5 bases and J lost 4; bases outside the gene matches: 5. The CDR3 has 15 residues. Germline values: CDR1 SGHVS, CDR2 FQNEAQ. The CDR3 sequence is CASSPDRGATGELFF. In DNA, the CDR3 is TGTGCCAGCAGCCCCGACAGGGGGGCCACCGGGGAGCTGTTTTTT.

This clonotype was picked up many times. The CDR3 here is CASRLAASYEQYF. The CDR3 DNA is TGTGCCAGCCGGTTAGCGGCGTCCTACGAGCAGTACTTC. The chain couples TRBV28 to TRBJ2-7, with a tentative D call TRBD2 (6 bases). This CDR3 spans 13 amino acids. Germline values: CDR1 MDHEN, CDR2 SYDVKM. With 8 bases removed from V and 1 base from J, the gap between germline ends came to 12 bases.

In its sample, this clonotype was seen many times. The rearrangement links TRBV29-1 to TRBJ2-3; TRBD2 aligns across 9 bases. V lost 3 bases and J lost 1; bases outside the gene matches: 2. The germline CDR1 and CDR2 sequences are SQVTM and ANQGSEA. The CDR3 has 14 amino acids. CDR3 coding DNA: TGCAGCGTTGAGGGCGGGAGGGGCACAGATACGCAGTATTTT. This codes for CSVEGGRGTDTQYF.

This clonotype has a count of ten or more. V and J are TRBV6-2 or TRBV6-3 and TRBJ1-5, with D hard to call. Trimming cost V 0 bases and J 0 bases, with 9 bases left between them. CDR3 length equals 16 residues. From germline, CDR1 is MNHEY and CDR2 SVGEGT. The CDR3 reads CASSYSTALSNQPQHF. The CDR3 DNA reads as TGTGCCAGCAGTTACTCTACAGCACTTAGCAATCAGCCCCAGCATTTT.

The CDR3 DNA reads TGTGCCAGCAGCTTCTCAGCGGGAGTTCCCTACGAGCAGTACTTC. Translated: CASSFSAGVPYEQYF. This chain joins TRBV5-4 and TRBJ2-7, with 8 nucleotides matching TRBD2. The CDR3 covers 15 residues. After removal of 2 bases from V and 2 bases from J, the junction contained 6 bases not matched to a gene. From germline, CDR1 is SGHNT and CDR2 YYREEE (reference sequence).

This clonotype occurred a few times. The gene calls are TRBV5-1 and TRBJ1-2; 8 nucleotides align to TRBD1. The germline V gene has CDR1 SGHRS and CDR2 YFSETQ. The junction had 7 bases not matched to a gene; V was cut back by 0 bases and J by 0 bases. The CDR3 length is 17 residues. The DNA for the CDR3 is TGCGCCAGCAGCTTGGCACGGACAGGGACGACTAACTATGGCTACACCTTC. This translates into CASSLARTGTTNYGYTF.

This rearrangement joins TRBV29-1 to TRBJ2-1, with 7 bases lining up with TRBD2. V trimming: 7 bases; J trimming: 6 bases; junction bases outside the gene matches: 6. CDR1 and CDR2 from the germline V gene are SQVTM and ANQGSEA. This CDR3 spans 12 amino acids. This CDR3 reads CSGSGDGNEQFF. The CDR3 nucleotides are TGCAGCGGAAGCGGGGATGGCAATGAGCAGTTCTTC.

By share, this clonotype ranks as medium-sized (0.01 to 0.1%). This chain links TRBV6-4 with TRBJ2-1, with TRBD2 as a possible D gene (5 bases). Germline V gene data show CDR1 as MRHNA and CDR2 as SNTAGT. V shed 0 bases and J shed 12 bases, with 12 bases lying between them. The CDR3 runs to 13 residues. In nucleotides, the CDR3 is TGTGCCAGCAGTGACTCGCCAGAGGGCGGGCAGTTCTTC. Its protein is CASSDSPEGGQFF.

The chain employs TRBV2 and TRBJ1-1; a weak D match, TRBD1 (5 bases). This CDR3 is 12 amino acids long. V gave up 5 bases and J gave up 7 bases, with 11 bases separating them. Germline V gene sequence: CDR1 SNHLY, CDR2 FYNNEI. The CDR3 reads CASSLTGIEAFF. The DNA of the CDR3 is TGTGCCAGCAGTTTAACAGGTATTGAAGCTTTCTTT.

Many counts were recorded for this clonotype. CDR3 bases: TGTGCCAGCAGCCCCCAGGGACTACAAACAGATACGCAGTATTTT. It encodes CASSPQGLQTDTQYF. J is TRBJ2-3 and V is TRBV11-2; 7 bases line up with TRBD2. J gave up 3 bases and V 5 bases, and 8 bases lay outside the gene matches. The germline V gene has CDR1 SGHAT and CDR2 FQNNGV. This CDR3 spans 15 amino acids.

The rearrangement links TRBV28 to TRBJ2-7; 11 bases line up with TRBD1. In germline, CDR1 is MDHEN, CDR2 SYDVKM. The CDR3 spans 15 residues. The junction had 8 bases not matched to a gene; V was cut back by 6 bases and J by 4 bases. The CDR3 region has the DNA TGTGCCAGCAGACCCGGGACAGGGGGTCGGTACGAGCAGTACTTC. Protein product: CASRPGTGGRYEQYF.

In its sample, this clonotype is medium-sized. The gene calls are TRBV10-3 and TRBJ2-2; TRBD2 might be the D (6 bases). Germline V gives CDR1 ENHRY, CDR2 SYGVKD. V lost 0 bases, J lost 3 bases, and 17 bases lay in between. The CDR3 is 18 amino acids. The CDR3 DNA reads as TGTGCCATCAGTGAGTCGCCGGGCGGAGGGGAGGACACCGGGGAGCTGTTTTTT. As protein: CAISESPGGGEDTGELFF.

This clonotype was counted many times. The chain uses TRBV19 and TRBJ2-4; the match to TRBD1 covers 11 bases. Germline V gene lookup returns CDR1 LNHDA and CDR2 SQIVND (reference sequence). V gave up 5 bases and J gave up 2 bases; unmatched junction bases: 8. This CDR3 comprises 17 residues. The CDR3 nucleotides are TGTGCCAGTAGTCCCCGGACAGGGGGCACGACCAAAAACATTCAGTACTTC. Amino acid sequence: CASSPRTGGTTKNIQYF.